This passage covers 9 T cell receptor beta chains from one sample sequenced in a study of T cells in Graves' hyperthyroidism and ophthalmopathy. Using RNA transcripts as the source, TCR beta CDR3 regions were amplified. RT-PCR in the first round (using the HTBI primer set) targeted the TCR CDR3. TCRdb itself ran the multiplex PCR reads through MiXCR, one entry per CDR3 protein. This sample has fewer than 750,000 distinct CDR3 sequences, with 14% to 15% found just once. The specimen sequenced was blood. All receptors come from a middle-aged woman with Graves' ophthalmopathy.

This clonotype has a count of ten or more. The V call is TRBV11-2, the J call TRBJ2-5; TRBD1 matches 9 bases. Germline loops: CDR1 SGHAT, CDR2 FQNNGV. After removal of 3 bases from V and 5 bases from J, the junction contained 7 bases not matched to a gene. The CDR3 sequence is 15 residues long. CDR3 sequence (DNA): TGTGCCAGCAGCTTGGTTGGGACAGGGATCGAGACCCAGTACTTC. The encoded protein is CASSLVGTGIETQYF.

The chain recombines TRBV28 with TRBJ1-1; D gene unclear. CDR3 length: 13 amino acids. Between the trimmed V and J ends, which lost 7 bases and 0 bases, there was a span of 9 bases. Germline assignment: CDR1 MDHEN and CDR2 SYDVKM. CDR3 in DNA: TGTGCCAGCACCATCACTTTGAACACTGAAGCTTTCTTT. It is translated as CASTITLNTEAFF.

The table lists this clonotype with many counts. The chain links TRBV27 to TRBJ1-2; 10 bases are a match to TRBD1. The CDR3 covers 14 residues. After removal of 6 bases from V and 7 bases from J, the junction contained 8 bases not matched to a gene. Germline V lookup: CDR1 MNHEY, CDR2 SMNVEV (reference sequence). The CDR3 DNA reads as TGTGCCAGCAGCCGACAGGGGGCTGTTTTTGGCTACACCTTC. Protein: CASSRQGAVFGYTF.

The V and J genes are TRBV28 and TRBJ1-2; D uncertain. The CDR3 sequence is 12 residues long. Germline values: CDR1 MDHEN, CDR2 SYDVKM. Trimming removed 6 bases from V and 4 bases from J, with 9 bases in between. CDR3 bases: TGTGCCAGCAGCGACCGGTCCTATGGCTACACCTTC. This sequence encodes CASSDRSYGYTF.

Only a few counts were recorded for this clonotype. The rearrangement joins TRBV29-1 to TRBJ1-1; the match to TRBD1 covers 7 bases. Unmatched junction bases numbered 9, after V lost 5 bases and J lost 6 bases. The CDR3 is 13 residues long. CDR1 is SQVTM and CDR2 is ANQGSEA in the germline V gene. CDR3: CSVYKRGGPEAFF. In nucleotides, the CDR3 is TGCAGCGTTTATAAACGAGGGGGCCCTGAAGCTTTCTTT.

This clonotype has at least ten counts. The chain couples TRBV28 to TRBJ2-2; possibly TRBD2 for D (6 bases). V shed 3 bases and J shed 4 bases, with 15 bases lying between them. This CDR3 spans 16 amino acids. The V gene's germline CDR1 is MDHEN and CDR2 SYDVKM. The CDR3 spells CASSFLGGVGTGELFF. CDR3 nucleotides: TGTGCCAGCAGTTTTCTCGGGGGAGTGGGCACCGGGGAGCTGTTTTTT.

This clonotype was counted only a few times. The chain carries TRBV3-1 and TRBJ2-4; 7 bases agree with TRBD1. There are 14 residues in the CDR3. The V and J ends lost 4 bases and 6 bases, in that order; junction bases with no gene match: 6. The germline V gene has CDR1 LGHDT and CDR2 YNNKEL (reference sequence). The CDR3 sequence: CASSPTGTGNIQYF. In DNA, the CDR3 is TGTGCCAGCAGCCCGACAGGGACGGGAAACATTCAGTACTTC.

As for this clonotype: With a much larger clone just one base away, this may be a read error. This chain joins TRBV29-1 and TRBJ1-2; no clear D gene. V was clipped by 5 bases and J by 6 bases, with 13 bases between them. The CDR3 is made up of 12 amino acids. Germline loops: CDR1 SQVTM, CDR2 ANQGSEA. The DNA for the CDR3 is TGCAGCGTTTGGATGTCCCTCCATGGCTACACCTTC. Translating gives CSVWMSLHGYTF.

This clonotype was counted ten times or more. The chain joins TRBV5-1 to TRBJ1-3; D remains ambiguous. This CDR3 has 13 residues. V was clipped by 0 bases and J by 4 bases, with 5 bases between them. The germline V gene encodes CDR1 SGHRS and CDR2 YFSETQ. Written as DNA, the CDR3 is TGCGCCAGCAGCTTGGCCGAAGGAAACACCATATATTTT. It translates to CASSLAEGNTIYF.